This TCR beta chain was sequenced during a study of regulatory T cells in long-lasting Graves disease. Background on the study: The definition of persistent Graves' disease was over 5 years of antithyroid drugs with positive TSH receptor antibodies. Findings and limits, study-wide: With persistent disease, TRBV28, TRBJ1-2 and TRBJ2-5 were the favored segments. Researchers reported studying only peripheral blood, not thyroid tissue.

With iRepertoire HTBI primers and Arm-PCR of CDR3 regions, TCR beta libraries were built. In the authors' workflow: Looking across samples, the authors found approximately 60 TRBV and some 13 TRBJ segments. TCRdb itself ran the multiplex PCR reads through MiXCR, one entry per CDR3 protein. For this entry, the V and J calls and clone size follow TCRdb and not the study's own pipeline. The table lists around 500,000 distinct CDR3 sequences, around 21% of them singletons, with 6.5% to 8% in the top ten. V shed 5 bases, J shed 3 bases, and the junction held 6 bases outside the gene matches. CDR1 and CDR2 (germline): SEHNR, FQNEAQ (reference sequence). This CDR3 has 15 residues. Details on this clonotype: No antigen is known for it.

Time point specified: persistent/refractory GD, antithyroid drugs over 5 years with positive TRAb. Isolated PBMC RNA provided the starting material for the TCR library. This material consisted of peripheral blood mononuclear cells (PBMCs), taken when the disease was refractory, from a patient treated with antithyroid drugs. The chain is built from TRBV7-9 and TRBJ2-7; 11 bases are shared with TRBD1. This sequence was found in a female donor with Graves disease. DNA of the CDR3: TGTGCCAGCAGCGCTCAAGGGACAGGGGGCTACGAGCAGTACTTC. Protein: CASSAQGTGGYEQYF.